The source of this T cell receptor beta chain is a study of blood T cell repertoires in COVID-19 (dated by TCRdb to the early 2020s). Study-wide context: Collaborator samples came from the United States, Italy and Spain and covered acute and convalescent phases of COVID-19. The prospective study material was composed of cDNA or gDNA derived from T cells, B-cell-depleted T cells, or PBMCs. Subjects who had been exposed to COVID-19, were actively infected with it, or had recovered from it provided the deeply sampled blood TCRbeta repertoires that made up the dataset. The repertoires were released in a freely available public database intended as a resource for research on the immune response to SARS-CoV-2. Samples were obtained from the ongoing ImmuneRACE study (first 160 participants) and from over 1,000 subjects provided by 6 global collaborators. The sample metadata nearly always contained a de-identified subject ID, COVID-19 status, age in years and sex. Where available, HLA class I and class II types were obtained from metadata supplied by the sample provider rather than from assay-based typing.

The germline V gene (reference sequence) gives CDR1 as MNHEY and CDR2 as SMNVEV. The germline V and J ends show losses of 5 bases and 4 bases respectively, and no gene match explains 19 bases of the junction. From its cysteine to its phenylalanine, the CDR3 spans 18 amino acids. The entry retains the CDR3 DNA only, 54 bases that are in frame from base 1. What the authors observed across the whole study: How much clinical and demographic metadata was included differed by source and by participant, and the metadata was provided uncurated.

As to this clone: This clone's antigen is unknown. No much larger clone is present one base from it, and per-base qualities are unavailable.

TCRbeta CDR3 regions were amplified from genomic DNA using the immunoSEQ Assay, a bias-controlled multiplex PCR. The study's processing was this. Nucleated cell counts per sample were estimated from amplification of reference gene primers within the assay. To quantify the absolute abundance of each unique TCRbeta CDR3 rearrangement, sequence reads were collapsed and filtered. Productive Simpson clonality was computed per sample as the square root of Simpson's diversity index over productive rearrangements. TCRdb provides this immuneACCESS table in a form limited to in-frame rearrangements. Some clones are lacking; in checked studies, under half of them reflect an unresolved V gene, and why the rest are absent is not known. The DNA was the basis for D and trimming; V, J and clone size are from that table. The sample contains about 110,000 clones, about 90% of them found a single time. The ten most abundant clones make up 1% to 1.5% of the sample.

Whole blood was collected in K2EDTA tubes by collaborating institutions according to the institutions' own protocols. For TCRbeta analysis, collaborators shipped samples in one of three forms: frozen whole blood, isolated PBMCs, or DNA extracted from either of those sample types. Rearrangement joined TRBV27 to TRBJ2-7, with 8 central nucleotides matching TRBD2. Material: peripheral blood. This clonotype was obtained from a woman aged 30 to 39 with acute or convalescent COVID-19. The CDR3 in this case is CASSTLPPSREGRYEQYF. DNA sequence: TGTGCCAGCAGTACCCTCCCCCCCTCCCGGGAGGGCCGATACGAGCAGTACTTC.